This passage covers 2 T cell receptor beta chains from one sample sequenced in a study of beta chain features in type 1 diabetes. Every bit of the isolated RNA underwent reverse transcription, so sequencing read expressed TCRB transcripts. Using immunoSEQ multiplex PCR, the repertoire was profiled, and TCRdb retains in-frame clones only, with some absent. The top ten clones hold about 0.097% of a sample with hundreds of thousands of clones, roughly a sixth of them seen once. Specimen: naive CD4+ T cells from blood. Receptors originate from a man aged 18 to 29 in good health.

This clone was recorded a few times. The chain couples TRBV19 to TRBJ2-1, with 10 bases matching TRBD1. V dropped 11 bases and J dropped 8; count of bases not matched to a gene: 15. Per germline, CDR1 LNHDA and CDR2 SQIVND (reference sequence). This CDR3 has 15 amino acids. CDR3 protein: CARLKPGQGLDEQFF. The CDR3 DNA is TGTGCCCGACTAAAACCGGGACAGGGGCTCGATGAGCAGTTCTTC.

The J gene is TRBJ2-7, the V gene TRBV6-4; perhaps TRBD2 as D (7 bases). Trimming removed 4 bases at V and 4 bases at J, with 20 bases between. The V gene's germline CDR1 is MRHNA and CDR2 SNTAGT. This CDR3 has 16 amino acids. The CDR3: CASSASGTGGTYEQYF. Written as DNA, the CDR3 is TGTGCCAGCAGTGCCTCGGGGACGGGGGGCACGTACGAGCAGTACTTC.